This is a list of T cell receptor beta chains from one sample in a study of OX40 agonist ivuxolimab in advanced cancers. Only in-frame clones appear in the TCRdb table, and some are missing; sequencing was by immunoSEQ multiplex PCR. Here the sample spans about 62,000 clones, about 85% being singletons. Sample: CD4+ or CD8+ T cells sorted from blood, taken in a trial of the OX40 agonist ivuxolimab. These receptors originate from an adult with an advanced solid tumor such as melanoma, head and neck, liver or kidney cancer. CDR3s leave out the opening cysteine and the closing phenylalanine or tryptophan. A D gene is named only where the DNA matches it firmly. The size field is filled for only some rows; it gives once, few, many or a size class.

size,D,V,J,CDR3
.,.,TRBV2,TRBJ2-7,ASSFSYEQY
.,TRBD1,TRBV5-1,TRBJ1-1,ASRAGGEGTEAF
once,TRBD1,TRBV5-4,TRBJ2-5,ASSIDREFSTQY
.,TRBD2,TRBV4-2,TRBJ2-3,ASSQAGGGDTDTQY
.,TRBD1,TRBV6-1,TRBJ1-2,ASSGFQGSRGYGYT
.,.,TRBV5-4,TRBJ2-2,ASSLEVGELF
.,TRBD1,TRBV9,TRBJ1-1,ASSVGVDRGFHAF
.,TRBD2,TRBV19,TRBJ2-3,ASSIGGLAGSTDTQY
once,TRBD1,TRBV10-1,TRBJ2-3,ASSSGAGGPTDTQY
.,TRBD1,TRBV6-6,TRBJ1-2,ASSYRQGSYGYT
few,TRBD1,TRBV7-9,TRBJ2-5,ASSRSQGAKYQETQY
.,.,TRBV19,TRBJ2-7,ASSQGSAYEQY
.,TRBD2,TRBV19,TRBJ2-3,ASSIGGGTSGLSTDTQY
few,TRBD1,TRBV19,TRBJ1-5,ASSGQGPQPQH
once,.,TRBV30,TRBJ2-7,AAANLAPTYEQY
.,.,TRBV29-1,TRBJ2-2,SVGEGGANTGELF
once,TRBD1,TRBV18,TRBJ1-1,ASSWDRDNTEAF
.,.,TRBV11-2,TRBJ2-7,ASSSQALEQY
.,.,TRBV7-9,TRBJ1-2,ASSFRQEYGYT
.,.,TRBV5-1,TRBJ2-7,ASSPRGPSAEQY
.,.,TRBV9,TRBJ1-4,ASSGLDEKLF
.,TRBD2,TRBV4-2,TRBJ2-7,ASSQGGTSYEQY
.,.,TRBV4-1,TRBJ2-3,ASSQGVSSTDTQY
.,TRBD2,TRBV5-8,TRBJ2-7,ASPGAGGAYEQY
few,.,TRBV10-3,TRBJ1-2,ATLSAGDRFGYT
.,TRBD2,TRBV29-1,TRBJ2-3,SVEAGLIAGGSADTQY
.,TRBD2,TRBV4-1,TRBJ2-1,ASSPRSGAGVSEQF
.,TRBD2,TRBV7-9,TRBJ2-1,ASSPGSGRAVNEQF
few,.,TRBV7-2,TRBJ2-5,ASSASAANTETQY